What follows are 19 T cell receptor beta chains derived from one specimen sequenced in a study of regulatory T cells in long-lasting Graves disease. Through Arm-PCR of CDR3 regions and iRepertoire HTBI primers, TCR beta libraries were built. TCRdb re-called the multiplex PCR reads with MiXCR, one entry per CDR3 protein. Among 350,000 to 450,000 distinct CDR3 sequences, 16% were seen once, and the ten largest hold 30%. Time point denoted: newly diagnosed GD, antithyroid drugs for less than 3 months. The TCR library was made from RNA that had been extracted from PBMCs in TRIzol. Another study also made use of these data, one on T cells in Graves' hyperthyroidism and ophthalmopathy.

Sequences were derived from peripheral blood mononuclear cells (PBMCs), sampled at new diagnosis, from a patient treated with antithyroid drugs. The receptor set was obtained from a man aged 40-55 years with Graves disease.

This clonotype was picked up a small number of times. The V call is TRBV4-2, the J call TRBJ2-5, with 11 bases aligning to TRBD2. This CDR3 has 15 residues. Germline-derived CDR1 and CDR2 are LGHNA and YNFKEQ. After removal of 4 bases from V and 5 bases from J, the junction contained 6 bases not matched to a gene. The chain's CDR3 is CASSLGLAARETQYF. The CDR3 nucleotides read TGTGCCAGCAGCCTGGGACTAGCGGCCAGGGAGACCCAGTACTTC.

This clonotype appeared many times. CDR3 sequence reads: CASSYLPSSGANVLTF. The CDR3 nucleotides are TGTGCCAGCAGTTACCTTCCAAGCTCTGGGGCCAACGTCCTGACTTTC. The rearrangement uses TRBV6-9 and TRBJ2-6, with D unclear. Trimming shortened V by 3 bases and J by 0 bases, and 9 bases separated the two germline ends. The CDR3 has 16 residues. CDR1 and CDR2 (germline): MNHGY, SVAAGI.

This clonotype was counted at least ten times. The chain joins TRBV24-1 to TRBJ2-5; possible D gene TRBD2, 6 bases. The germline V and J ends were trimmed by 5 bases and 5 bases, with 17 bases remaining between them. The CDR3 extends over 15 amino acids. CDR1 and CDR2 from the germline V gene are KGHDR and SFDVKD. In nucleotides, the CDR3 is TGTGCCACCAGTGTCGTCGGAGGGGCAGGGGAGACCCAGTACTTC. Its translation is CATSVVGGAGETQYF.

This clonotype was counted a few times. The chain joins TRBV19 to TRBJ2-4; D is ambiguous. The CDR3 contains 16 residues. The germline CDR1 and CDR2 sequences are LNHDA and SQIVND (reference sequence). Trimming removed 6 bases at V and 0 bases at J, with 15 bases between. CDR3 nucleotides: TGTGCCAGTAGGGGCGATGCTGCTTTAGCCAAAAACATTCAGTACTTC. It codes for CASRGDAALAKNIQYF.

This clonotype was seen many times. V gene TRBV27 combines with J gene TRBJ1-5, with D uncertain. Trimming removed 1 base at V and 3 bases at J, with 4 bases between. Germline values: CDR1 MNHEY, CDR2 SMNVEV (reference sequence). This CDR3 is 13 amino acids long. DNA for the CDR3: TGTGCCAGCAGTTTATTCTACAATCAGCCCCAGCATTTT. This sequence encodes CASSLFYNQPQHF.

V usage is TRBV30 and J usage is TRBJ1-3; the D is unclear. The CDR3 has 13 amino acids. Germline V gene data show CDR1 as GTSNPN and CDR2 as SVGIG (reference sequence). Trimming removed 2 bases at V and 4 bases at J, with 9 bases between. CDR3 nucleotides: TGTGCCTGGAGTCTCACCGGGGGAAACACCATATATTTT. It encodes CAWSLTGGNTIYF.

This rearrangement joins TRBV20-1 to TRBJ1-1; D ambiguous. The CDR3 totals 12 residues. V was trimmed by 0 bases and J by 5 bases, leaving 7 bases between them. CDR1 is DFQATT, CDR2 SNEGSKA, per germline (reference sequence). The CDR3 loop is CSARDPGTEAFF. The CDR3, as DNA: TGCAGTGCTAGAGATCCGGGAACTGAAGCTTTCTTT.

The chain employs TRBV12-3 or TRBV12-4 and TRBJ2-1; 14 positions match TRBD2. CDR3 size: 17 residues. V was pared by 2 bases and J by 6 bases, with 6 bases of the junction left unmatched. The CDR3 region has the DNA TGTGCCAGCAGTTTAAGCCCCGGACTAGCGGGGGGCAATGAGCAGTTCTTC. Its translation is CASSLSPGLAGGNEQFF.

This clonotype has ten or more counts. The gene calls are TRBV29-1 and TRBJ2-3; 7 positions match TRBD1. From germline, CDR1 is SQVTM and CDR2 ANQGSEA. V dropped 0 bases and J dropped 1; count of bases not matched to a gene: 4. The CDR3 extends over 15 amino acids. This CDR3 reads CSVEDRQGGTDTQYF. The CDR3 bases are TGCAGCGTTGAAGATCGCCAGGGGGGCACAGATACGCAGTATTTT.

This clonotype was counted ten times or more. This sequence joins TRBV2 and TRBJ2-1; D is unresolved. Trimming took 4 bases from V and 1 from J, leaving 11 bases between them. The CDR3 extends over 15 amino acids. Germline V lookup: CDR1 SNHLY, CDR2 FYNNEI. This CDR3 is CASSAQGISYNEQFF. The DNA of the CDR3 is TGTGCCAGCAGTGCTCAAGGCATTTCCTACAATGAGCAGTTCTTC. The full variable domain, completed using reference TRBV2 and TRBJ2-1, is EPEVTQTPSHQVTQMGQEVILRCVPISNHLYFYWYRQILGQKVEFLVSFYNNEISEKSEIFDDQFSVERPDGSNFTLKIRSTKLEDSAMYFCASSAQGISYNEQFFGPGTRLTVL.

This clonotype has ten or more counts. The CDR3 DNA sequence: TGTGCCAGCTGGGTTAGCGGGAGCACCGGGGAGCTGTTTTTT. It is translated as CASWVSGSTGELFF. The V gene is TRBV28, the J gene TRBJ2-2, with TRBD2 identical over 9 bases. The V gene end was trimmed by 8 bases and the J gene end by 4 bases; junction bases not matched to a gene: 5. The germline V gene encodes CDR1 MDHEN and CDR2 SYDVKM. This CDR3 region has 14 residues.

This clonotype was detected many times. The chain combines TRBV7-2 with TRBJ2-7, with D possibly matching TRBD1 (5 bases). V was pared by 3 bases and J by 0 bases, with 12 bases between. The CDR3 sequence is 15 residues long. Germline CDR1 and CDR2: SGHTA and FQGNSA. The CDR3 is CASSLAGPGSYEQYF. The DNA of the CDR3 is TGTGCCAGCAGCTTGGCAGGGCCTGGCTCCTACGAGCAGTACTTC. The full variable domain, in which reference TRBV7-2 and TRBJ2-7 provide the parts outside the CDR3, is GAGVSQSPSNKVTEKGKDVELRCDPISGHTALYWYRQSLGQGLEFLIYFQGNSAPDKSGLPSDRFSAERTGGSVSTLTIQRTQQEDSAVYLCASSLAGPGSYEQYFGPGTRLTVT.

The table lists this clonotype with many counts. The CDR3 loop reads CASSLRGAEAFF. CDR3 DNA: TGTGCCAGCAGCTTGCGTGGGGCCGAAGCTTTCTTT. This rearrangement joins TRBV12-3 or TRBV12-4 to TRBJ1-1; maybe TRBD1 (5 bases). CDR3 length: 12 residues. Trimming shortened V by 6 bases and J by 8 bases, and 13 bases separated the two germline ends.

The rearrangement joins TRBV5-1 to TRBJ2-5; TRBD1 aligns across 7 bases. Germline V gene data show CDR1 as SGHRS and CDR2 as YFSETQ. The V and J ends lost 8 bases and 1 base, in that order; junction bases with no gene match: 11. The CDR3 has 15 residues. CDR3 nucleotides: TGCGCCAGTACGCTCCTCGGGACAGCCCAAGAGACCCAGTACTTC. The encoded protein is CASTLLGTAQETQYF.

This clonotype was picked up one time. The chain recombines TRBV9 with TRBJ1-4, with D tentatively TRBD1 (5 bases). CDR1 and CDR2 from the germline V gene are SGDLS and YYNGEE. This CDR3 has 16 residues. The germline V and J ends were trimmed by 0 bases and 3 bases, with 12 bases remaining between them. The CDR3 DNA sequence: TGTGCCAGCAGCGTAGGTAGCAGGGAAGCTAATGAAAAACTGTTTTTT. Encoded protein: CASSVGSREANEKLFF.

J is TRBJ1-6 and V is TRBV5-1, with D hard to call. The length of the CDR3 is 15 residues. The V gene's germline CDR1 is SGHRS and CDR2 YFSETQ. V shed 0 bases and J shed 7 bases, with 11 bases lying between them. The CDR3 here is CASSLVAGTNSPLHF. The CDR3 coding sequence is TGCGCCAGCAGCTTGGTTGCAGGAACCAATTCACCCCTCCACTTT.

The gene calls are TRBV6-5 and TRBJ2-1; 11 nucleotides agree with TRBD2. The germline V gene has CDR1 MNHEY and CDR2 SVGAGI. The J segment lost 1 base and the V segment lost 2 bases, leaving 10 bases of the junction unmatched. This CDR3 has 19 residues. CDR3 nucleotides: TGTGCCAGCAGTTACCCGGGACTAGCGGTGGATGGGTCCTACAATGAGCAGTTCTTC. Encoded protein: CASSYPGLAVDGSYNEQFF.

This chain uses TRBV24-1 with TRBJ1-2, with 8 bases aligning to TRBD1. Losses at the gene ends were 3 bases for V and 7 bases for J; bases not matched to a gene: 9. CDR3 size: 15 residues. CDR1 KGHDR and CDR2 SFDVKD come from the germline V gene. CDR3 residues: CATSDPWGTGFGYTF. The CDR3 coding sequence is TGTGCCACCAGTGATCCGTGGGGGACAGGTTTTGGCTACACCTTC.

This clonotype has a handful of counts. The rearrangement joins TRBV20-1 to TRBJ1-1; possible D gene TRBD1, 6 bases. V lost 6 bases, J lost 0 bases, and 11 bases lay in between. Germline V gene lookup returns CDR1 DFQATT and CDR2 SNEGSKA (reference sequence). The CDR3 runs 13 residues. CDR3 in DNA: TGCAGTGCAAGGACAGATATGAACACTGAAGCTTTCTTT. Translating it yields CSARTDMNTEAFF.